Listed below are T cell receptor beta chains from one sample, sequenced in a study of control samples from healthy donors and cancer patients. Only in-frame clones appear in the TCRdb table, and some are missing; sequencing was by immunoSEQ multiplex PCR. The sample comprises under 300,000 clones, around 79% of which are singletons, and less than 15% rests with the top ten. The sequencing input was PBMCs. Receptors originate from a woman aged 60-70 years with lung cancer. The CDR3 runs from the conserved cysteine through the conserved F or W. The order of the fields is CDR3 DNA, CDR3 protein, J gene, D gene, clone size, V gene. A D gene is named only where the DNA matches it firmly. A clone size is listed for some rows: how often the clone was seen (once, few, many), or a class if it is expanded.

CDR3 DNA: TGCGCCAGCAGCCTGAGTCCTACAGGGGGCAGCACCGGGGAGCTGTTTTTT
CDR3 protein: CASSLSPTGGSTGELFF
J gene: TRBJ2-2
D gene: TRBD1
clone size: once
V gene: TRBV5-1

CDR3 DNA: TGCGCCAGCAGCCTCGGGGGGACAGGGATCCACGAGCAGTACTTC
CDR3 protein: CASSLGGTGIHEQYF
J gene: TRBJ2-7
D gene: TRBD1
clone size: -
V gene: TRBV10-1

CDR3 DNA: TGTGCCAGCAGTTTAAATAGGGACACTGAAGCTTTCTTT
CDR3 protein: CASSLNRDTEAFF
J gene: TRBJ1-1
D gene: -
clone size: -
V gene: TRBV27

CDR3 DNA: TGTGCCAGCAGTTTCCTAAATCTACAGGGGATCTATGGCTACACCTTC
CDR3 protein: CASSFLNLQGIYGYTF
J gene: TRBJ1-2
D gene: TRBD1
clone size: -
V gene: TRBV28

CDR3 DNA: TGTGCCAGCTCACCACCAGGGACAGGGAACGAAGCTTTCTTT
CDR3 protein: CASSPPGTGNEAFF
J gene: TRBJ1-1
D gene: TRBD1
clone size: -
V gene: TRBV18

CDR3 DNA: TGTGCCAGCAGGGACTCCCTCGGGGAAAAACTGTTTTTT
CDR3 protein: CASRDSLGEKLFF
J gene: TRBJ1-4
D gene: -
clone size: -
V gene: TRBV6-5

CDR3 DNA: TGTGCCAGCAGCCAAGGACAGGGGAAAGGCTACACCTTC
CDR3 protein: CASSQGQGKGYTF
J gene: TRBJ1-2
D gene: TRBD1
clone size: -
V gene: TRBV3-1/TRBV3-2

CDR3 DNA: TGTGCCAGCAGCGGAACAGGACAGGCTTATGGCTACACCTTC
CDR3 protein: CASSGTGQAYGYTF
J gene: TRBJ1-2
D gene: TRBD1
clone size: few
V gene: TRBV14

CDR3 DNA: TGTGCCATCAGTGAGCCGGGGACGTACAGGAATGGGAATCAGCCCCAGCATTTT
CDR3 protein: CAISEPGTYRNGNQPQHF
J gene: TRBJ1-5
D gene: -
clone size: -
V gene: TRBV10-3

CDR3 DNA: TGTGCCAGCAAAGTCGGCAACTACAATGAGCAGTTCTTC
CDR3 protein: CASKVGNYNEQFF
J gene: TRBJ2-1
D gene: -
clone size: -
V gene: TRBV28

CDR3 DNA: TGCGCCAGCAGTGGGACTAGTTTGAAGACCCAGTACTTC
CDR3 protein: CASSGTSLKTQYF
J gene: TRBJ2-5
D gene: TRBD2
clone size: -
V gene: TRBV10-2

CDR3 DNA: TGTGCCAGCCCCGGATGTAGCCTAGCGGGAGGACAACGCTACGAGCAGTACTTC
CDR3 protein: CASPGCSLAGGQRYEQYF
J gene: TRBJ2-7
D gene: TRBD2
clone size: -
V gene: TRBV27

CDR3 DNA: TGTGCCAGCAGCTTTCAAGGCGGGGGGGCGGAGACCCAGTACTTC
CDR3 protein: CASSFQGGGAETQYF
J gene: TRBJ2-5
D gene: TRBD2
clone size: few
V gene: TRBV7-3

CDR3 DNA: TGTGCCAGCAGGAGACAGGAGCAGCCCCAGCATTTT
CDR3 protein: CASRRQEQPQHF
J gene: TRBJ1-5
D gene: -
clone size: -
V gene: TRBV6-6

CDR3 DNA: TGTGCCAGCAGCCAAGGGGCCGGGGCCAACGTCCTGACTTTC
CDR3 protein: CASSQGAGANVLTF
J gene: TRBJ2-6
D gene: -
clone size: -
V gene: TRBV4-2

CDR3 DNA: TGTGCCAGCAGCTTAATTGCTTTCGGGCAGCACCACGAGCAGTACTTC
CDR3 protein: CASSLIAFGQHHEQYF
J gene: TRBJ2-7
D gene: -
clone size: -
V gene: TRBV7-3

CDR3 DNA: TGCGCCAGCAGCACCGGACAGAAAAATGAAAAACTGTTTTTT
CDR3 protein: CASSTGQKNEKLFF
J gene: TRBJ1-4
D gene: -
clone size: few
V gene: TRBV5-1

CDR3 DNA: TGTGCCAGTAGTATAGTCCCGAACTATGGCTACACCTTC
CDR3 protein: CASSIVPNYGYTF
J gene: TRBJ1-2
D gene: -
clone size: -
V gene: TRBV19

CDR3 DNA: TGTGCCAGCAGCTCAAGACCAAGGGACGAGCAGTACTTC
CDR3 protein: CASSSRPRDEQYF
J gene: TRBJ2-7
D gene: -
clone size: -
V gene: TRBV7-2

CDR3 DNA: TGTGCCAGCAGCTTAGACGTCGGCCAAGAGACCCAGTACTTC
CDR3 protein: CASSLDVGQETQYF
J gene: TRBJ2-5
D gene: -
clone size: -
V gene: TRBV7-9

CDR3 DNA: TGTGCCAGCAGTCTATCCTTTAATTCACCCCTCCACTTT
CDR3 protein: CASSLSFNSPLHF
J gene: TRBJ1-6
D gene: -
clone size: once
V gene: TRBV12-3/TRBV12-4

CDR3 DNA: TGTGCCAGCAGTGGAACCGGGACGGAATCCTACGAGCAGTACTTC
CDR3 protein: CASSGTGTESYEQYF
J gene: TRBJ2-7
D gene: -
clone size: -
V gene: TRBV2

CDR3 DNA: TGCGCCAGCAGCCGGCGGGAGTCCCAAGAGACCCAGTACTTC
CDR3 protein: CASSRRESQETQYF
J gene: TRBJ2-5
D gene: TRBD2
clone size: -
V gene: TRBV4-1

CDR3 DNA: TGTGCCAGCAGTTACACGGGACTCCTCTCTGGAAACACCATATATTTT
CDR3 protein: CASSYTGLLSGNTIYF
J gene: TRBJ1-3
D gene: -
clone size: -
V gene: TRBV28

CDR3 DNA: TGTGCCAGCAGTTTGGGGACTACCACAGAGCAGTTCTTC
CDR3 protein: CASSLGTTTEQFF
J gene: TRBJ2-1
D gene: TRBD2
clone size: -
V gene: TRBV12-3/TRBV12-4

CDR3 DNA: TGTGCCAGCAGCTCCGGGGGGACCGGGGAGCTGTTTTTT
CDR3 protein: CASSSGGTGELFF
J gene: TRBJ2-2
D gene: TRBD2
clone size: -
V gene: TRBV3-1/TRBV3-2

CDR3 DNA: TGTGCCATCACTGGGGGAGTGAACACTGAAGCTTTCTTT
CDR3 protein: CAITGGVNTEAFF
J gene: TRBJ1-1
D gene: -
clone size: -
V gene: TRBV10-3

CDR3 DNA: TGTGCTAGTGGTTTGGTACGGGGAGTACTGTTCTTC
CDR3 protein: CASGLVRGVLFF
J gene: TRBJ2-1
D gene: -
clone size: -
V gene: TRBV12-5

CDR3 DNA: TGTGCCAGCAGCCCTCCGGGACAGGGGCAAGAGACCCAGTACTTC
CDR3 protein: CASSPPGQGQETQYF
J gene: TRBJ2-5
D gene: TRBD1
clone size: -
V gene: TRBV2

CDR3 DNA: TGTGCCAGCAGCTTTTCTATGACGCAGTATTTT
CDR3 protein: CASSFSMTQYF
J gene: TRBJ2-3
D gene: -
clone size: -
V gene: TRBV7-9

CDR3 DNA: TGTGCCAGCAGCCCTTACGGACAGCCGCTAAAGGCTGGGGCCAACGTCCTGACTTTC
CDR3 protein: CASSPYGQPLKAGANVLTF
J gene: TRBJ2-6
D gene: -
clone size: -
V gene: TRBV7-3

CDR3 DNA: TGTGCCAGCAGTCACGGGGGGAGCAATCAGCCCCAGCATTTT
CDR3 protein: CASSHGGSNQPQHF
J gene: TRBJ1-5
D gene: -
clone size: -
V gene: TRBV28

CDR3 DNA: TGTGCCAGCAGCCAAGTTGTCCGGGGACGGAAGTATGGCTACACCTTC
CDR3 protein: CASSQVVRGRKYGYTF
J gene: TRBJ1-2
D gene: -
clone size: -
V gene: TRBV3-1/TRBV3-2

CDR3 DNA: TGTGCCAGCAGTGACGGTGCGGGTCTCAAGCAGTACTTC
CDR3 protein: CASSDGAGLKQYF
J gene: TRBJ2-7
D gene: -
clone size: -
V gene: TRBV2

CDR3 DNA: TGTGCCAGCAGCCCGGACAGCGTCCACGAGCAGTACTTC
CDR3 protein: CASSPDSVHEQYF
J gene: TRBJ2-7
D gene: -
clone size: once
V gene: TRBV6-5

CDR3 DNA: TGCGCCAGCAGCCAAGAGGGACGGAGAAACACTGAAGCTTTCTTT
CDR3 protein: CASSQEGRRNTEAFF
J gene: TRBJ1-1
D gene: -
clone size: -
V gene: TRBV4-1

CDR3 DNA: TGTGCCAGCAGCTTAGAGCGATCACCCCTCCACTTT
CDR3 protein: CASSLERSPLHF
J gene: TRBJ1-6
D gene: -
clone size: few
V gene: TRBV11-2

CDR3 DNA: TGTGCCAGCAGTGACGTCAGTCGGACCGGGGAGCTGTTTTTT
CDR3 protein: CASSDVSRTGELFF
J gene: TRBJ2-2
D gene: -
clone size: -
V gene: TRBV2

CDR3 DNA: TGTGCCAGCAGTTACGAGGGGCCGGGACTAGCGGGAGACCGGTTCTTC
CDR3 protein: CASSYEGPGLAGDRFF
J gene: TRBJ2-1
D gene: TRBD2
clone size: -
V gene: TRBV6-2/TRBV6-3

CDR3 DNA: TGTGCCAGTGCTACAGGGGGTAACACTGAAGCTTTCTTT
CDR3 protein: CASATGGNTEAFF
J gene: TRBJ1-1
D gene: TRBD1
clone size: -
V gene: TRBV11-1

CDR3 DNA: TGTGCCAGCAGCCGGACCCCGCTCGAGCAGTACTTC
CDR3 protein: CASSRTPLEQYF
J gene: TRBJ2-7
D gene: -
clone size: once
V gene: TRBV3-1/TRBV3-2

CDR3 DNA: TGTGCCAGCACTAACCGCGGGTTGAACACTGAAGCTTTCTTT
CDR3 protein: CASTNRGLNTEAFF
J gene: TRBJ1-1
D gene: -
clone size: -
V gene: TRBV7-8

CDR3 DNA: TGTGCCAGCAGCGTTCAGGGGGTAGGAGGTGGCTACACCTTC
CDR3 protein: CASSVQGVGGGYTF
J gene: TRBJ1-2
D gene: TRBD1
clone size: -
V gene: TRBV6-5

CDR3 DNA: TGTGCCAGCAGTGAAGGTGGGGAGGGCGGCTACACCTTC
CDR3 protein: CASSEGGEGGYTF
J gene: TRBJ1-2
D gene: -
clone size: -
V gene: TRBV2

CDR3 DNA: TGTGCCAGCAGTGAATTGGGGAGGGGGGGCGGTTATCAGCCCCAGCATTTT
CDR3 protein: CASSELGRGGGYQPQHF
J gene: TRBJ1-5
D gene: -
clone size: -
V gene: TRBV6-1

CDR3 DNA: TGTGCCAGCTTCACACGAACTAGAGGTGCAACTAATGAAAAACTGTTTTTT
CDR3 protein: CASFTRTRGATNEKLFF
J gene: TRBJ1-4
D gene: -
clone size: once
V gene: TRBV2

CDR3 DNA: TGTGCCAGCAGTGACCCAGCGGGAGAAACAGATACGCAGTATTTT
CDR3 protein: CASSDPAGETDTQYF
J gene: TRBJ2-3
D gene: TRBD2
clone size: -
V gene: TRBV2

CDR3 DNA: TGCAGCGTTGAAGGGGGTGGTAGCGGGGGGCCCACAGATACGCAGTATTTT
CDR3 protein: CSVEGGGSGGPTDTQYF
J gene: TRBJ2-3
D gene: TRBD2
clone size: -
V gene: TRBV29-1

CDR3 DNA: TGTGCCAGCAGTTTCGCGAACACCGGGGAGCTGTTTTTT
CDR3 protein: CASSFANTGELFF
J gene: TRBJ2-2
D gene: -
clone size: -
V gene: TRBV12-3/TRBV12-4

CDR3 DNA: TGTGCCAGCAGCTTAGCCACCTACAATGAGCAGTTCTTC
CDR3 protein: CASSLATYNEQFF
J gene: TRBJ2-1
D gene: -
clone size: -
V gene: TRBV11-2

CDR3 DNA: TGCGCCAGCAGCTTGGCGGGGGGGGTTTCAGAGACCCAGTACTTC
CDR3 protein: CASSLAGGVSETQYF
J gene: TRBJ2-5
D gene: TRBD2
clone size: -
V gene: TRBV5-1

CDR3 DNA: TGTGCCAGCAGTGAAGTTTTGGCCCAGCCCGCGGACTTC
CDR3 protein: CASSEVLAQPADF
J gene: TRBJ2-7
D gene: -
clone size: -
V gene: TRBV6-1

CDR3 DNA: TGTGCCAGCAGCTTTCGGACTAGCGGGAGTTTACAGCAGTACTTC
CDR3 protein: CASSFRTSGSLQQYF
J gene: TRBJ2-7
D gene: TRBD2
clone size: -
V gene: TRBV7-9